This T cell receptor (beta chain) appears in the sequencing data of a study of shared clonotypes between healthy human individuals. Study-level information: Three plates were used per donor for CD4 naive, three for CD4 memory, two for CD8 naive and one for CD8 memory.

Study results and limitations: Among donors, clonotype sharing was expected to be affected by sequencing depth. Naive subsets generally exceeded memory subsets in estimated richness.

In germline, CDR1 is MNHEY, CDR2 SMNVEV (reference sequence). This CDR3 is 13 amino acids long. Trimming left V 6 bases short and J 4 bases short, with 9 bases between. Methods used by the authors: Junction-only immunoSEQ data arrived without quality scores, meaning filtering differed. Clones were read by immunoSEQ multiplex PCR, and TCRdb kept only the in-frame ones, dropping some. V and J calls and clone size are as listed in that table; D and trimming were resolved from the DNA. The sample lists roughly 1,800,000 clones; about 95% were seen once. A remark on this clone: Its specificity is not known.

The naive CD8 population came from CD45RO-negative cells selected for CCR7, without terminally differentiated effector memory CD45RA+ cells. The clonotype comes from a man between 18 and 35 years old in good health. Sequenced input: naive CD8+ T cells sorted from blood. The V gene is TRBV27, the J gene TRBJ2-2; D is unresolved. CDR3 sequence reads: CASRKQSTGELFF. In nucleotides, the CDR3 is TGTGCCAGCAGGAAACAGAGCACCGGGGAGCTGTTTTTT.